Shown below are 20 T cell receptor beta chains from a single sample sequenced in a study of cytomegalovirus exposure and HLA in healthy donors. Use of 60 Vbeta and 13 Jbeta primers characterized the PCR. This table comes from immunoSEQ multiplex PCR, and its TCRdb copy is limited to in-frame clones, with some not included. The repertoire has approximately 250,000 clones, around 78% of them found once; the top ten carry around 0.44%. The material sequenced was PBMCs. The source is a boy aged 5 to 17 in good health and CMV-seronegative.

The sample holds a few counts of this clone. Germline and junction disagree at one end, which may indicate a read error. This rearrangement joins TRBV7-9 to TRBJ1-1, with TRBD1 identical over 9 bases. The CDR3 loop spans 16 amino acids. Germline loops: CDR1 SEHNR, CDR2 FQNEAQ (reference sequence). CDR3 amino acids: CSSSRITGGPDTEAFF. The CDR3 DNA is TGTTCCAGCAGCCGCATTACAGGGGGCCCTGACACTGAAGCTTTCTTT.

This clone was observed a handful of times. The chain joins TRBV10-3 to TRBJ2-2; a possible D gene is TRBD2 (5 bases). CDR1 ENHRY and CDR2 SYGVKD come from the germline V gene. This CDR3 is 16 amino acids long. The V and J ends lost 3 bases and 6 bases respectively, with 17 bases between them. The CDR3: CAISDSVHSSPGELFF. The CDR3 nucleotides are TGTGCCATCAGTGATAGCGTGCACTCCTCACCCGGGGAGCTGTTTTTT.

The V call is TRBV18, the J call TRBJ1-2; 9 nucleotides match TRBD1. Germline CDR1 KGHSH, CDR2 LQKENI. V shed 3 bases, J shed 2 bases, and the junction held 4 bases outside the gene matches. The CDR3 is made up of 15 amino acids. The DNA for the CDR3 is TGTGCCAGCTCACCCGTCGGGACAGGGAACTATGGCTACACCTTC. This encodes CASSPVGTGNYGYTF.

The chain employs TRBV19 and TRBJ1-3; the D is unclear. This CDR3 region has 15 residues. From germline, CDR1 is LNHDA and CDR2 SQIVND (reference sequence). V lost 1 base to trimming and J lost 4 bases, with 11 bases between them. CDR3 nucleotide sequence: TGTGCCAGTAGTATAGGGTCCGGGAGGGGAAACACCATATATTTT. Translation: CASSIGSGRGNTIYF.

The J gene is TRBJ1-2, the V gene TRBV30; D unresolved. Germline V gives CDR1 GTSNPN, CDR2 SVGIG (reference sequence). Deletions cut 5 bases from V and 7 bases from J, with 14 bases between. The length of the CDR3 is 12 residues. In nucleotides, the CDR3 is TGTGCCTGGTCTAGGCCTGTAGGTGGCTACACCTTC. Translation: CAWSRPVGGYTF.

Of note for this clone: The junction shows a germline mismatch at one end, possibly a read error. The chain couples TRBV6-5 to TRBJ1-6; TRBD1 might be the D (5 bases). This CDR3 has 13 amino acids. Per germline, CDR1 MNHEY and CDR2 SVGAGI. The CDR3 loop is CASMRGSNPPLHF. For the CDR3, the DNA is TGTGCCAGCATGCGGGGGTCTAATCCACCCCTCCACTTT.

J is TRBJ2-3 and V is TRBV6-5; D is unclear. Trimming removed 2 bases at V and 4 bases at J, with 4 bases between. The V gene's germline CDR1 is MNHEY and CDR2 SVGAGI. The CDR3 loop spans 12 amino acids. The CDR3 region has the DNA TGTGCCAGCAGTTACGGGCCAGATACGCAGTATTTT. It specifies CASSYGPDTQYF.

The V call is TRBV5-4, the J call TRBJ2-1, with D perhaps TRBD1 (6 bases). From germline, CDR1 is SGHNT and CDR2 YYREEE (reference sequence). The CDR3 sequence is 17 residues long. The V and J ends lost 0 bases and 2 bases respectively, with 15 bases between them. CDR3 in amino acids: CASSLARGSEAYNEQFF. The CDR3 coding sequence is TGTGCCAGCAGCTTGGCCAGGGGTAGCGAAGCCTACAATGAGCAGTTCTTC.

The chain employs TRBV19 and TRBJ1-4; TRBD1 might be the D (5 bases). Germline CDR1 is LNHDA and CDR2 is SQIVND (reference sequence). V lost 6 bases and J 4 bases, leaving 9 bases between the germline ends. The CDR3 consists of 13 residues. The CDR3 region is CASRVQGNEKLFF. CDR3 bases: TGTGCCAGTAGGGTGCAGGGTAATGAAAAACTGTTTTTT.

This clone came up once. V and J are TRBV6-6 and TRBJ2-1; D is perhaps TRBD2 (7 bases). This CDR3 contains 15 residues. Germline V gives CDR1 MNHNY, CDR2 SVGAGI (reference sequence). V gave up 0 bases and J gave up 7 bases, with 13 bases separating them. CDR3 protein: CASSYSGGPLNEQFF. The CDR3 nucleotides are TGTGCCAGCAGTTACTCCGGGGGGCCTTTGAATGAGCAGTTCTTC.

The chain recombines TRBV9 with TRBJ1-4; D unresolved. CDR3 size: 12 residues. V was clipped by 1 base and J by 10 bases, with 8 bases between them. Germline-derived CDR1 and CDR2 are SGDLS and YYNGEE. CDR3 sequence (DNA): TGTGCCAGCAGCGTATCCGGTCGAAAACTGTTTTTT. This gives the protein CASSVSGRKLFF.

The J gene is TRBJ2-7, the V gene TRBV11-3, with D maybe TRBD1 (5 bases). The CDR3 spans 15 residues. Per the germline V gene, CDR1 is SGHNT and CDR2 is YENEEA. Trimming took 9 bases from V and 0 from J, leaving 18 bases between them. In DNA form, the CDR3 reads TGTGCCAGTTCCCTAGGGCAAGACAGCTCCTACGAGCAGTACTTC. It specifies CASSLGQDSSYEQYF.

J is TRBJ2-7 and V is TRBV11-2; no firm D call. The V gene lost 0 bases and the J gene lost 5 bases, with 8 bases spanning the gap. The CDR3 length is 13 residues. CDR1 and CDR2 from the germline V gene are SGHAT and FQNNGV. The CDR3 nucleotides read TGTGCCAGCAGCTTAGACCGCGCCAACGAGCAGTACTTC. This codes for CASSLDRANEQYF.

V and J are TRBV18 and TRBJ1-1; no definite D call. Trimming took off 1 base at V and 1 base at J, with 7 bases between the two ends. Germline lookup yields CDR1 KGHSH and CDR2 LQKENI. The CDR3 length is 14 residues. CDR3 amino acids: CASSPQGENTEAFF. In DNA form, the CDR3 reads TGTGCCAGCTCACCACAAGGAGAGAACACTGAAGCTTTCTTT.

This sequence joins TRBV15 and TRBJ2-3; 7 bases are shared with TRBD2. This CDR3 is 16 amino acids long. Germline trimming cut 3 bases from V and 1 base from J; bases unmatched to any gene: 7. Looked up from germline, CDR1 is LNHNV and CDR2 is YYDKDF (reference sequence). In DNA, the CDR3 is TGTGCCACCAGCAGGTTAAGCGGGGTGGGCACAGATACGCAGTATTTT. Translated: CATSRLSGVGTDTQYF.

The chain links TRBV18 to TRBJ1-1; the D gene is possibly TRBD1 (5 bases). CDR1 KGHSH and CDR2 LQKENI come from the germline V gene. CDR3 length equals 15 residues. The CDR3 loop reads CATGTTERMNTEAFF. The CDR3 coding sequence is TGTGCAACAGGCACGACAGAAAGAATGAACACTGAAGCTTTCTTT.

V usage is TRBV7-9 and J usage is TRBJ2-2; 8 nucleotides agree with TRBD2. Germline trimming cut 5 bases from V and 0 bases from J; bases unmatched to any gene: 2. The CDR3 extends over 15 amino acids. Germline V gene data show CDR1 as SEHNR and CDR2 as FQNEAQ (reference sequence). CDR3 protein: CASSPGLANTGELFF. CDR3 in DNA: TGTGCCAGCAGCCCGGGACTAGCGAACACCGGGGAGCTGTTTTTT.

The V and J genes are TRBV4-1 and TRBJ1-3; D is undetermined. V lost 1 base and J lost 5, with 9 bases in between. The CDR3 totals 14 residues. CDR1 is MGHRA and CDR2 is YSYEKL in the germline V gene. Here the CDR3 DNA reads TGCGCCAGCAGCCAAGTTGGCGGCAGAAACACCATATATTTT. Its protein product is CASSQVGGRNTIYF.

The chain combines TRBV11-3 with TRBJ1-2, with D perhaps matching TRBD1 (5 bases). The V gene lost 3 bases and the J gene lost 2 bases, with 16 bases spanning the gap. Germline CDR1 SGHNT, CDR2 YENEEA. The CDR3 spans 16 residues. In nucleotides, the CDR3 is TGTGCCAGCAGCTTCGAGGGGCGGGGGGGAAACTATGGCTACACCTTC. It is translated as CASSFEGRGGNYGYTF.

About this clone: This same CDR3 is encoded by further DNA sequences in the sample. The chain uses TRBV7-9 and TRBJ2-1; TRBD2 agrees at 13 bases. The CDR3 extends over 15 amino acids. V shed 5 bases, J shed 5 bases, and the junction held 3 bases outside the gene matches. Germline V gives CDR1 SEHNR, CDR2 FQNEAQ (reference sequence). The DNA for the CDR3 is TGTGCCAGCAGCCCGGGACTAGCGGGGAACAATGAGCAGTTCTTC. Its translation: CASSPGLAGNNEQFF.